What follows are 22 T cell receptor beta chains derived from one specimen sequenced in a study of Tregs in tolerant kidney transplant recipients. Profiling relied on immunoSEQ multiplex PCR, and the TCRdb table lists in-frame clones only, not all of them. Found here are about 81,000 clones, 91% of them singletons; the top ten hold roughly 1.5%. Related graft donors supplied nonmyeloablative bone marrow transplants, and mixed chimerism was transient. The sample consisted of CD4+ T cells from blood (PBMCs), taken 24 months after the transplant. The receptors were sampled from a human patient who received a combined kidney and bone marrow transplant. Some T cells may be provided by the graft donor.

The V gene is TRBV28, the J gene TRBJ1-4; a possible D gene is TRBD1 (5 bases). The CDR3 runs 15 residues. Germline V lookup: CDR1 MDHEN, CDR2 SYDVKM. The germline V and J ends were trimmed by 9 bases and 8 bases, with 22 bases remaining between them. This chain's CDR3 is CASKPGGGPAEKLFF. The CDR3 nucleotides read TGTGCCAGTAAACCGGGGGGAGGGCCTGCGGAAAAACTGTTTTTT.

In this sample, this clone turned up once. The V and J genes are TRBV29-1 and TRBJ2-7; possible D gene TRBD2, 5 bases. The CDR3 has 12 amino acids. V shed 3 bases and J shed 2 bases, with 8 bases lying between them. CDR1 and CDR2 (germline): SQVTM, ANQGSEA. CDR3 bases: TGCAGCGTTGATACGGGAACCTACGAGCAGTACTTC. Protein sequence: CSVDTGTYEQYF.

The rearrangement uses TRBV6-4 and TRBJ2-7; 8 bases match TRBD1. Germline CDR1 reads MRHNA; CDR2 reads SNTAGT. CDR3 length equals 13 residues. The junction had 5 bases not matched to a gene; V was cut back by 6 bases and J by 4 bases. The CDR3 loop reads CASRGTGKYEQYF. The CDR3 nucleotides are TGTGCCAGCAGGGGGACAGGTAAATACGAGCAGTACTTC.

The chain uses TRBV7-9 and TRBJ2-1, with 13 positions matching TRBD2. CDR3 length: 16 amino acids. In germline, CDR1 is SEHNR, CDR2 FQNEAQ (reference sequence). J was trimmed by 6 bases and V by 5 bases; bases with no gene match: 7. The CDR3 sequence: CASSSKGLAGINEQFF. The CDR3 region has the DNA TGTGCCAGCAGCAGCAAGGGACTAGCGGGGATCAATGAGCAGTTCTTC.

The chain uses TRBV5-1 and TRBJ2-7; D possibly corresponds to TRBD2 (5 bases). Germline V gene sequence: CDR1 SGHRS, CDR2 YFSETQ. This CDR3 has 14 residues. V was shortened by 1 base and J by 0 bases, with 8 bases between the two germline ends. The DNA for the CDR3 is TGCGCCAGCAGCTTGCAAGGGAGCTCCTACGAGCAGTACTTC. This gives the protein CASSLQGSSYEQYF.

This CDR3 is CASSPQGAGELFF. The CDR3 DNA follows: TGTGCCAGCAGCCCACAGGGGGCCGGGGAGCTGTTTTTT. The J gene is TRBJ2-2, the V gene TRBV7-2, with 8 nucleotides matching TRBD1. CDR3 length equals 13 residues. V lost 5 bases and J lost 6; bases outside the gene matches: 2. Germline loops: CDR1 SGHTA, CDR2 FQGNSA.

This chain links TRBV28 with TRBJ1-5; 9 bases map to TRBD1. Per germline, CDR1 MDHEN and CDR2 SYDVKM. This CDR3 has 15 amino acids. V shed 7 bases and J 6 bases; nucleotides not matched to a gene: 10. The CDR3 loop reads CASTPLGTGSQPQHF. CDR3 nucleotides: TGTGCCAGCACTCCCTTAGGGACAGGGAGTCAGCCCCAGCATTTT.

This clone was found a few times. The gene calls are TRBV6-5 and TRBJ2-7, with 7 bases matching TRBD1. CDR1 is MNHEY and CDR2 is SVGAGI in the germline V gene. The trim removed 3 bases at V and 3 bases at J, leaving 8 bases unmatched. This CDR3 comprises 15 residues. DNA of the CDR3: TGTGCCAGCAGTTATGATCCGGGACAGAACTACGAGCAGTACTTC. Its protein product is CASSYDPGQNYEQYF.

V usage is TRBV10-3 and J usage is TRBJ1-5; a weak D match, TRBD1 (6 bases). V lost 3 bases and J lost 5, with 8 bases in between. The CDR3 consists of 13 residues. Germline V lookup: CDR1 ENHRY, CDR2 SYGVKD. CDR3 nucleotides: TGTGCCATCAGTGAAAACAGGGATCAGCCCCAGCATTTT. Translated, it gives CAISENRDQPQHF.

The V gene is TRBV4-2, the J gene TRBJ2-7, with D possibly being TRBD1 (6 bases). The CDR3 consists of 13 residues. V lost 4 bases, J lost 7 bases, and 14 bases lay in between. Germline values: CDR1 LGHNA, CDR2 YNFKEQ. In DNA form, the CDR3 reads TGTGCCAGCAGCCTCTGGAAAAGGGGGGAGCAGTACTTC. Translated, it gives CASSLWKRGEQYF.

The V gene is TRBV18, the J gene TRBJ1-1; D remains unclear. The CDR3 has 16 residues. Germline V gene lookup returns CDR1 KGHSH and CDR2 LQKENI. V was shortened by 3 bases and J by 0 bases, with 14 bases between the two germline ends. CDR3 amino acids: CASSPYVEQLNTEAFF. CDR3 in DNA: TGTGCCAGCTCACCGTATGTAGAGCAACTGAACACTGAAGCTTTCTTT. The whole variable domain, filled in from reference TRBV18 and TRBJ1-1, reads NAGVMQNPRHLVRRRGQEARLRCSPMKGHSHVYWYRQLPEEGLKFMVYLQKENIIDESGMPKERFSAEFPKEGPSILRIQQVVRGDSAAYFCASSPYVEQLNTEAFFGQGTRLTVV.

In this sample, this clone turned up once. The chain combines TRBV7-2 with TRBJ2-7; 11 positions match TRBD2. Germline trimming cut 6 bases from V and 5 bases from J; bases unmatched to any gene: 9. The V gene's germline CDR1 is SGHTA and CDR2 FQGNSA. There are 15 residues in the CDR3. This CDR3 reads CASRPTSGSFHEQYF. The CDR3 DNA follows: TGTGCCAGCAGACCAACTAGCGGGAGCTTCCACGAGCAGTACTTC.

This clone was seen a single time. This rearrangement joins TRBV10-1 to TRBJ1-1; TRBD1 might be the D (5 bases). The CDR3 extends over 12 amino acids. V was clipped by 3 bases and J by 7 bases, with 9 bases between them. Germline lookup yields CDR1 WNHNN and CDR2 SYGVQD (reference sequence). The DNA for the CDR3 is TGCGCCAGCAGTGACGGGGGTAGTGAAGCTTTCTTT. Its protein is CASSDGGSEAFF.

The chain employs TRBV9 and TRBJ1-1; D not certain. Germline CDR1 SGDLS, CDR2 YYNGEE. This CDR3 has 14 amino acids. With 2 bases removed from V and 4 bases from J, the gap between germline ends came to 12 bases. In nucleotides, the CDR3 is TGTGCCAGCAGCGTTGACACCCTGGTCACTGAAGCTTTCTTT. Amino acid sequence: CASSVDTLVTEAFF.

V gene TRBV4-2 combines with J gene TRBJ2-3; TRBD2 agrees at 14 bases. CDR1 is LGHNA, CDR2 YNFKEQ, per germline. Trimming at V came to 3 bases and at J to 2 bases, leaving 4 bases not matched to a gene. The CDR3 sequence is 17 residues long. CDR3 DNA: TGTGCCAGCAGCCAGGGGACTAGCGGGAGTTCCACAGATACGCAGTATTTT. It is translated as CASSQGTSGSSTDTQYF.

This clone was detected only once. The DNA for the CDR3 is TGTGCCAGCAGCGCCACTAGGGACAATGAGCAGTTCTTC. This sequence encodes CASSATRDNEQFF. The chain uses TRBV9 and TRBJ2-1; D may be TRBD2 (5 bases). CDR1 SGDLS and CDR2 YYNGEE come from the germline V gene. This CDR3 contains 13 residues. V was cut by 3 bases and J by 5 bases, with 9 bases left in between.

The chain joins TRBV7-8 to TRBJ1-5, with 8 bases aligning to TRBD1. The CDR3 sequence is 14 residues long. Germline V gives CDR1 SGHVS, CDR2 FQNEAQ. Trimming removed 5 bases from V and 8 bases from J; junction bases left unmatched: 8. This CDR3 is CASSVDRVREPQHF. In nucleotides, the CDR3 is TGTGCCAGCAGCGTGGACAGGGTTCGGGAGCCCCAGCATTTT.

This chain uses TRBV7-8 with TRBJ1-1, with unresolved D. This CDR3 spans 15 amino acids. Germline V gene lookup returns CDR1 SGHVS and CDR2 FQNEAQ. Trimming removed 5 bases at V and 1 base at J, with 14 bases between. DNA for the CDR3: TGTGCCAGCAGCCCCACCGGGGTTGGGAACACTGAAGCTTTCTTT. Its protein is CASSPTGVGNTEAFF.

The chain links TRBV7-2 to TRBJ2-5; D unclear. Trimming left V 7 bases short and J 0 bases short, with 9 bases between. Germline CDR1 reads SGHTA; CDR2 reads FQGNSA. The CDR3 is made up of 13 amino acids. The CDR3 DNA reads TGTGCCAGCAACGGTCTGTACCAAGAGACCCAGTACTTC. It is translated as CASNGLYQETQYF.

The chain employs TRBV4-3 and TRBJ2-1; tentative D call: TRBD2 (5 bases). Deletions cut 0 bases from V and 0 bases from J, with 21 bases between. Per germline, CDR1 LGHNA and CDR2 YSLEER. The length of the CDR3 is 20 residues. CDR3 nucleotides: TGCGCCAGCAGCCAAGATCTCATCGGGGATTGGGGTAGCTCCTACAATGAGCAGTTCTTC. Protein product: CASSQDLIGDWGSSYNEQFF.

The V gene is TRBV5-1, the J gene TRBJ2-7; 11 nucleotides agree with TRBD1. The CDR3 is 14 amino acids. The ends lost 4 bases at V and 4 bases at J; junction bases unmatched: 4. CDR1 and CDR2 (germline): SGHRS, YFSETQ. In DNA form, the CDR3 reads TGCGCCAGCAGCCCTTGGGACAGGGGGTACGAGCAGTACTTC. This sequence encodes CASSPWDRGYEQYF.

This clone was observed a few times. Other DNA sequences in this sample translate to the same CDR3. The genes are TRBV7-9 and TRBJ2-1, with 9 bases aligning to TRBD2. The CDR3 length is 16 residues. Germline V gene data show CDR1 as SEHNR and CDR2 as FQNEAQ (reference sequence). The junction had 3 bases not matched to a gene; V was cut back by 2 bases and J by 1 base. The chain's CDR3 is CASSLSLAGSYNEQFF. Here the CDR3 DNA reads TGTGCCAGCAGCTTATCCCTAGCGGGGTCCTACAATGAGCAGTTCTTC.